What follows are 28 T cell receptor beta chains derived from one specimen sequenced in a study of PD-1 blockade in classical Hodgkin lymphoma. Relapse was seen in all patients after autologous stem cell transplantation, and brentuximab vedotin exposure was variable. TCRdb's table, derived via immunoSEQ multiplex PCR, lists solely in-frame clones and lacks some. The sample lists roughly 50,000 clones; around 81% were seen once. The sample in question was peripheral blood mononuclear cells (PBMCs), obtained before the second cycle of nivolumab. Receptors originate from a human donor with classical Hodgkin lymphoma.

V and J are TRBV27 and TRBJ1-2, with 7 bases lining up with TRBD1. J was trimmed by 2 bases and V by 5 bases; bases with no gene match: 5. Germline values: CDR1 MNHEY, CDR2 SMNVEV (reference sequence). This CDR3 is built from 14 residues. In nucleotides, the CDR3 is TGTGCCAGCAGTCCCCCGACAGGGAACTATGGCTACACCTTC. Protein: CASSPPTGNYGYTF.

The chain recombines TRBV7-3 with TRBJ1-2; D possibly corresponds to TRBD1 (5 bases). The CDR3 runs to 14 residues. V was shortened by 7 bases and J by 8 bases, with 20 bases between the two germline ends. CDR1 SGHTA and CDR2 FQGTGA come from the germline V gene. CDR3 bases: TGTGCCAGCAAAGTTTATGACAGCCGGGCCGGCTACACCTTC. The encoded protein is CASKVYDSRAGYTF.

In nucleotides, the CDR3 is TGTGCCAGCAGCCCCGGGACTAGCGGTACGCAGTATTTT. Translated: CASSPGTSGTQYF. The chain uses TRBV14 and TRBJ2-3, with TRBD2 matching 11 bases. CDR3 size: 13 residues. Losses at the gene ends were 4 bases for V and 8 bases for J; bases not matched to a gene: 2. Germline assignment: CDR1 SGHDN and CDR2 FVKESK. Drawing the rest from reference TRBV14 and TRBJ2-3, the complete variable domain is EAGVTQFPSHSVIEKGQTVTLRCDPISGHDNLYWYRRVMGKEIKFLLHFVKESKQDESGMPNNRFLAERTGGTYSTLKVQPAELEDSGVYFCASSPGTSGTQYFGPGTRLTVL.

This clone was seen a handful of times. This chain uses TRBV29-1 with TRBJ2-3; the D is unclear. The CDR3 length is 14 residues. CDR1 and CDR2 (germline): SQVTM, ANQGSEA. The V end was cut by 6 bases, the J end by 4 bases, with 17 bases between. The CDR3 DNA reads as TGCAGCGTCGAACAGAACGTAGGCCCAGATACGCAGTATTTT. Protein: CSVEQNVGPDTQYF.

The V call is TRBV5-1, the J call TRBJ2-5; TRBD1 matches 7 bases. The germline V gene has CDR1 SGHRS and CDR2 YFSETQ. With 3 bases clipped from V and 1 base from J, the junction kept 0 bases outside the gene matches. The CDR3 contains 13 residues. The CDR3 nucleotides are TGCGCCAGCAGCTGGGACAGCCAAGAGACCCAGTACTTC. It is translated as CASSWDSQETQYF. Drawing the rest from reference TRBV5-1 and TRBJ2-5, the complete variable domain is KAGVTQTPRYLIKTRGQQVTLSCSPISGHRSVSWYQQTPGQGLQFLFEYFSETQRNKGNFPGRFSGRQFSNSRSEMNVSTLELGDSALYLCASSWDSQETQYFGPGTRLLVL.

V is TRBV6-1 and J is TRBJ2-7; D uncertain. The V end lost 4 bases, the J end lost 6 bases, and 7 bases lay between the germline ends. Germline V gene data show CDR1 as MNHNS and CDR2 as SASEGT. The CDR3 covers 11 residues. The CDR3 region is CASSAPGEQYF. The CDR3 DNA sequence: TGTGCCAGCAGTGCTCCAGGCGAGCAGTACTTC.

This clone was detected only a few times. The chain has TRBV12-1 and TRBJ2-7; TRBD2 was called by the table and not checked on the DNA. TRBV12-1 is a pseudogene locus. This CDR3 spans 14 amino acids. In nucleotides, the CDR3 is TGTGCCAGCAGCTTTGGGGGGGAGAGCGACGAGCAGTACTTC. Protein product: CASSFGGESDEQYF.

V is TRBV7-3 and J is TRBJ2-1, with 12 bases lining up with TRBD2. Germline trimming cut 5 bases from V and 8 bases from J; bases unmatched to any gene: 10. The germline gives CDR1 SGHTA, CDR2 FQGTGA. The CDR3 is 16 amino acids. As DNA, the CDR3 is TGTGCCAGCAGCGATAGACTAGCGGGAGATATAGATGAGCAGTTCTTC. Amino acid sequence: CASSDRLAGDIDEQFF.

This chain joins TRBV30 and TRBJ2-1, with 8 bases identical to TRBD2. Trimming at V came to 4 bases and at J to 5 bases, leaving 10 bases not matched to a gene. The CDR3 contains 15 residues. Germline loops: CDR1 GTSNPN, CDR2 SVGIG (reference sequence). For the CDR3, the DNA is TGTGCCTGGACTGACCCCGGGAGGGGTGACAATGAGCAGTTCTTC. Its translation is CAWTDPGRGDNEQFF. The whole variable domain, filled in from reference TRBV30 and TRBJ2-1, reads SQTIHQWPATLVQPVGSPLSLECTVEGTSNPNLYWYRQAAGRGLQLLFYSVGIGQISSEVPQNLSASRPQDRQFILSSKKLLLSDSGFYLCAWTDPGRGDNEQFFGPGTRLTVL.

This chain's CDR3 is CASSLVGYTEAFF. The CDR3 DNA reads as TGTGCCAGCAGTTTGGTCGGGTACACTGAAGCTTTCTTT. The V gene is TRBV27, the J gene TRBJ1-1; D gene uncertain. The CDR3 is 13 residues long. V was cut by 3 bases and J by 3 bases, with 8 bases left in between. Per germline, CDR1 MNHEY and CDR2 SMNVEV (reference sequence).

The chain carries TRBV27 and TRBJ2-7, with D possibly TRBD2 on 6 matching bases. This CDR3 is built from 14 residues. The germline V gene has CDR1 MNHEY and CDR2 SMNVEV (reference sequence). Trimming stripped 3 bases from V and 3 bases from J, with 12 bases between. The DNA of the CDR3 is TGTGCCAGCAGTTTCGGGGGAGGTGTCTACGAGCAGTACTTC. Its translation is CASSFGGGVYEQYF.

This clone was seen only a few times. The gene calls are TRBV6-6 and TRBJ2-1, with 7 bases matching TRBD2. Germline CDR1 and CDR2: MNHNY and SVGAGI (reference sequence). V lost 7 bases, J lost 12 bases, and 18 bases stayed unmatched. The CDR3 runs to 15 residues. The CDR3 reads CASTPHDGAGDTQFF. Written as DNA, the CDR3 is TGTGCCAGCACCCCTCACGACGGGGCGGGAGATACGCAGTTCTTC.

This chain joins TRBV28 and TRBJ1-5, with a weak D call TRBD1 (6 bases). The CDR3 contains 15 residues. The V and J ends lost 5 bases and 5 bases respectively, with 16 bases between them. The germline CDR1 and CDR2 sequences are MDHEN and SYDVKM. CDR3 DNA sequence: TGTGCCAGCAGTACTCAACAGGGAACTCATCAGCCCCAGCATTTT. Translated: CASSTQQGTHQPQHF.

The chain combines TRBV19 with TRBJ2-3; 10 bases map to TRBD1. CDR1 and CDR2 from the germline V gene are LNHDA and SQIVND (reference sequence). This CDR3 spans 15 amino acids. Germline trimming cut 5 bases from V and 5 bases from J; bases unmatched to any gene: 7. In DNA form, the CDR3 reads TGTGCCAGTAGTTATGGACAGGGGGGAGGAGATACGCAGTATTTT. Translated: CASSYGQGGGDTQYF. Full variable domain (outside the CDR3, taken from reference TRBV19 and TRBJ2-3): DGGITQSPKYLFRKEGQNVTLSCEQNLNHDAMYWYRQDPGQGLRLIYYSQIVNDFQKGDIAEGYSVSREKKESFPLTVTSAQKNPTAFYLCASSYGQGGGDTQYFGPGTRLTVL.

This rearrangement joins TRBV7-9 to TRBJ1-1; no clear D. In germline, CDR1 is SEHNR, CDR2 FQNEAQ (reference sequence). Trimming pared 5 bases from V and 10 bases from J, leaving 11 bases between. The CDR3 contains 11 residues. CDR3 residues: CASSPPFSAFF. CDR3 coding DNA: TGTGCCAGCAGCCCCCCCTTCTCAGCTTTCTTT.

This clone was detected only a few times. The CDR3: CAWSPRGGFGNSPLHF. In nucleotides, the CDR3 is TGTGCCTGGAGTCCACGGGGGGGCTTCGGTAATTCACCCCTCCACTTT. The chain carries TRBV30 and TRBJ1-6, with D tentatively TRBD1 (6 bases). V dropped 2 bases and J dropped 6 bases, with 17 bases sitting between them. CDR1 and CDR2 from the germline V gene are GTSNPN and SVGIG (reference sequence). The CDR3 has 16 residues.

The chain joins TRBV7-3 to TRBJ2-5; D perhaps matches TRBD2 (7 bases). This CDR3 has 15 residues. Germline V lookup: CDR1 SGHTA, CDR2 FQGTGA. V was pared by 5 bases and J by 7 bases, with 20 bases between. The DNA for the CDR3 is TGTGCCAGCAGCCCCTACCACGGGGGAGGGGGGACCCAGTACTTC. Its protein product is CASSPYHGGGGTQYF.

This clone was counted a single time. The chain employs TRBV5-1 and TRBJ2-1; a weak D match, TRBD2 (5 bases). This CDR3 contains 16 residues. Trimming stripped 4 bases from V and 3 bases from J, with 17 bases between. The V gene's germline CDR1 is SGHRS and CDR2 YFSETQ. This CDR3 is CASSRELALYYNEQFF. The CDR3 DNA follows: TGCGCCAGCAGCCGGGAATTGGCTCTGTACTACAATGAGCAGTTCTTC.

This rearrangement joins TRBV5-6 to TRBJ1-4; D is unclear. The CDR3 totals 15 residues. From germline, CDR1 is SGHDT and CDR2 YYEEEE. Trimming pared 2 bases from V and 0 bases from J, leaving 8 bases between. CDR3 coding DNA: TGTGCCAGCAGCTTTTACACAGCAACTAATGAAAAACTGTTTTTT. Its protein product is CASSFYTATNEKLFF.

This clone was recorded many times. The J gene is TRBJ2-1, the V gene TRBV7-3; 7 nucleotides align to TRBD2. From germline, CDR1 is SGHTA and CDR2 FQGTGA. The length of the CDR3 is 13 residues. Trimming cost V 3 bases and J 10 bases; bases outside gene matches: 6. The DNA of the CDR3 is TGTGCCAGCAGCTTGGGAGGGATAGACGAGCAGTTCTTC. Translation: CASSLGGIDEQFF. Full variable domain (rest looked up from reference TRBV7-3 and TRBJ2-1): GAGVSQTPSNKVTEKGKYVELRCDPISGHTALYWYRQSLGQGPEFLIYFQGTGAADDSGLPNDRFFAVRPEGSVSTLKIQRTERGDSAVYLCASSLGGIDEQFFGPGTRLTVL.

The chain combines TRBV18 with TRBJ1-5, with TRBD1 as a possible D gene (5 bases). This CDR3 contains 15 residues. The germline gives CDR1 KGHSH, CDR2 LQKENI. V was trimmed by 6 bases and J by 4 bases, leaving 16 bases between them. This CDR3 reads CASSYTSGVNQPQHF. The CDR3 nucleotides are TGTGCCAGCTCCTATACGTCGGGGGTGAATCAGCCCCAGCATTTT.

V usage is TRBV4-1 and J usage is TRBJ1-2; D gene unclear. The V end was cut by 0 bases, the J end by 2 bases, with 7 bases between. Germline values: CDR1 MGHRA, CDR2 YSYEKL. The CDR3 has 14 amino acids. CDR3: CASSQERGNYGYTF. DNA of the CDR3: TGCGCCAGCAGCCAAGAGCGAGGGAACTATGGCTACACCTTC.

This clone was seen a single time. The CDR3 sequence: CASSLTDNYGYTF. The CDR3 DNA reads as TGTGCCAGCAGTTTAACAGATAACTATGGCTACACCTTC. The chain carries TRBV6-5 and TRBJ1-2; D gene uncertain. CDR3 length: 13 amino acids. V was trimmed by 4 bases and J by 1 base, leaving 7 bases between them. Germline assignment: CDR1 MNHEY and CDR2 SVGAGI.

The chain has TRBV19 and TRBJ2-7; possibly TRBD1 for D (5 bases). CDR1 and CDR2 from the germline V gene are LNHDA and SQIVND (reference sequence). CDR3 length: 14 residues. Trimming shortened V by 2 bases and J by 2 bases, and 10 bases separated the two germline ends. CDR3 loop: CASSIQGFPYEQYF. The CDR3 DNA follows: TGTGCCAGTAGTATACAGGGATTCCCCTACGAGCAGTACTTC.

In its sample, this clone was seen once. CDR3 sequence reads: CASSQSDRVAFF. DNA for the CDR3: TGTGCCAGCAGCCAAAGCGACAGGGTGGCTTTCTTT. The chain is built from TRBV5-6 and TRBJ1-1; 7 nucleotides agree with TRBD1. CDR3 length equals 12 residues. V dropped 4 bases and J dropped 11; count of bases not matched to a gene: 8. Germline V gives CDR1 SGHDT, CDR2 YYEEEE.

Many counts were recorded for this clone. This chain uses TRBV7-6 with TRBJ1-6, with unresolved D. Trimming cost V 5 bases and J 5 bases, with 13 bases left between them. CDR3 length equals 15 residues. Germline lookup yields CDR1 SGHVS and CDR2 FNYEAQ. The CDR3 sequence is CASSRGRINNSPLHF. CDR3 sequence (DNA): TGTGCCAGCAGCCGCGGACGGATAAATAATTCACCCCTCCACTTT.

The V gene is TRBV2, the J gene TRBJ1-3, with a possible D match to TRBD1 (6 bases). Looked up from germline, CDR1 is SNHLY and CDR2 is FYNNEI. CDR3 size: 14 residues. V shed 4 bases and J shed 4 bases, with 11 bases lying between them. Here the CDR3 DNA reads TGTGCCAGCAGTGCCGGGGGCGACGGAAACACCATATATTTT. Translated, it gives CASSAGGDGNTIYF.

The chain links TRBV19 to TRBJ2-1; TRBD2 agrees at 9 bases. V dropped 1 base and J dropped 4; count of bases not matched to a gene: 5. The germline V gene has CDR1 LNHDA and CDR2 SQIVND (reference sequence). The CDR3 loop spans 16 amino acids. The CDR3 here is CASSIGGSGGYNEQFF. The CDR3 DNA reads TGTGCCAGTAGTATAGGCGGTAGCGGGGGTTACAATGAGCAGTTCTTC. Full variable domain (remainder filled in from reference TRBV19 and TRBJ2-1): DGGITQSPKYLFRKEGQNVTLSCEQNLNHDAMYWYRQDPGQGLRLIYYSQIVNDFQKGDIAEGYSVSREKKESFPLTVTSAQKNPTAFYLCASSIGGSGGYNEQFFGPGTRLTVL.